Following are 2 T cell receptor beta chains from one sample sequenced in a study of blood T cell repertoires in COVID-19. Libraries were prepared by immunoSEQ multiplex PCR; TCRdb keeps only in-frame clonotypes and omits some of them. Of some 130,000 clones listed, 85% to 90% are singletons. The sequencing input was peripheral blood. These receptors all stem from a human donor in a cohort sampled during active COVID-19.

The V call is TRBV9, the J call TRBJ1-1; D is unresolved. V lost 0 bases, J lost 4 bases, and 10 bases lay in between. The CDR3 has 14 residues. CDR1 SGDLS and CDR2 YYNGEE come from the germline V gene. As DNA, the CDR3 is TGTGCCAGCAGCGTAGAACCCCGGTCCACTGAAGCTTTCTTT. Translation gives CASSVEPRSTEAFF.

The V and J genes are TRBV24-1 and TRBJ1-5; 7 bases are shared with TRBD1. With 4 bases clipped from V and 6 bases from J, the junction kept 8 bases outside the gene matches. CDR3 size: 15 residues. Germline V gives CDR1 KGHDR, CDR2 SFDVKD. DNA for the CDR3: TGTGCCACCAGTGACCAAGGGGACAGAGCTCAGCCCCAGCATTTT. It yields the protein CATSDQGDRAQPQHF.